A selection of T cell receptor beta chains follows, all from one sample in a study of Ad26.COV2.S vaccination and SARS-CoV-2 variants. Data came from immunoSEQ multiplex PCR; TCRdb stores just in-frame clones and leaves some out. Of 180,000 or so clones detected, around nine tenths appear once; the ten largest clones hold 5.9%. Sequences were derived from peripheral blood, sampled after recovery from COVID-19. These receptor sequences come from a human donor who had recovered from COVID-19. Each CDR3 is given with its conserved first and last residue. D genes are given only for firm matches. Clone size is stated in some rows and not others, as once, few, many or a class when expanded.

16	NA	NA	TRBV5-1	TRBJ2-7	TGCGCCAGCAGCTTGGAATCGTCAGCGGTCCCCTACGAGCAGTACTTC	CASSLESSAVPYEQYF
15	NA	NA	TRBV6-1	TRBJ1-2	TGTGCCAGCAGTGAACCAGGAGCTTTCAACTATGGCTACACCTTC	CASSEPGAFNYGYTF
13	NA	NA	TRBV18	TRBJ2-1	TGTGCCAGCTCACCACCGGGGGCCAATGAGCAGTTCTTC	CASSPPGANEQFF
16	NA	NA	TRBV7-3	TRBJ2-1	TGTGCCAGCAGCTTAATTGGCGGGGCTTCCTACAATGAGCAGTTCTTC	CASSLIGGASYNEQFF
13	NA	TRBD1	TRBV7-9	TRBJ1-2	TGTGCCAGCAGCTCGGGACAGGGAATTGGCTACACCTTC	CASSSGQGIGYTF
13	NA	NA	TRBV4-1	TRBJ2-1	TGCGCCAGCAGCCAAGAGAGCTACAATGAGCAGTTCTTC	CASSQESYNEQFF
14	NA	TRBD1	TRBV19	TRBJ2-1	TGTGCCAGTTCGACAGGGGGTGACTACAATGAGCAGTTCTTC	CASSTGGDYNEQFF
15	NA	NA	TRBV12-2	TRBJ2-1	TGTGCAAGTCGCTCGGCCGGTCCTCCTTACAATGAGCAGTTCTTC	CASRSAGPPYNEQFF
13	NA	NA	TRBV30	TRBJ1-2	TGTGCCTGGACCCACCATACGGGTTATGGCTACACCTTC	CAWTHHTGYGYTF
16	NA	TRBD2	TRBV11-2	TRBJ2-1	TGTGCCAGCAGCTTAGGACTAGCGGGTCCCTACAATGAGCAGTTCTTC	CASSLGLAGPYNEQFF
15	NA	TRBD2	TRBV6-6	TRBJ2-3	TGTGCCAGCAGTTCTAGCGGGGGGGCCACAGATACGCAGTATTTT	CASSSSGGATDTQYF
14	NA	NA	TRBV5-1	TRBJ1-4	TGCGCCAGCAGCTTAGGGGAGGTTACTGAAAAACTGTTTTTT	CASSLGEVTEKLFF
15	NA	TRBD2	TRBV15	TRBJ2-3	TGTGCCACCAGCAGAGTCGTAGCGGGAGGGGGTACGCAGTATTTT	CATSRVVAGGGTQYF
13	many	NA	TRBV29-1	TRBJ2-7	TGCAACATGACCGGGACAAAAGCCTACGAGCAGTACTTC	CNMTGTKAYEQYF
10	NA	NA	TRBV30	TRBJ1-2	TGTGCCGGATCCCTTGGCGGCTACACCTTC	CAGSLGGYTF
17	NA	NA	TRBV21-1	TRBJ2-3	TGTGCCAGCAGCAAACTGTATGGGCAAGGGACCACAGATACGCAGTATTTT	CASSKLYGQGTTDTQYF
17	NA	TRBD1	TRBV3-1/TRBV3-2	TRBJ2-6	TGTGCCAGCAGGCTCACCGGGACAGGGACTGGGGCCAACGTCCTGACTTTC	CASRLTGTGTGANVLTF
16	NA	TRBD1	TRBV3-1/TRBV3-2	TRBJ1-2	TGTGCCAGCAGCCCCGCTCCGGGACAGGCTAACTATGGCTACACCTTC	CASSPAPGQANYGYTF